This TCR beta chain was recovered during a study of control samples from healthy donors and cancer patients. Sequencing was performed with immunoSEQ multiplex PCR; in TCRdb, only in-frame clones are kept and a portion is missing. The sample holds about 170,000 clones, roughly 89% seen once. Per the germline V gene, CDR1 is ENHRY and CDR2 is SYGVKD. Trimming shortened V by 4 bases and J by 1 base, and 11 bases separated the two germline ends. The CDR3 runs to 14 residues. The clonotype comes from a woman in her 30s in good health. Sample: blood. The rearrangement links TRBV10-3 to TRBJ2-7; either TRBD1 or TRBD2 may fit D (5 bases each). CDR3 sequence reads: CAISGGFGSYEQYF. In DNA form, the CDR3 reads TGTGCCATCAGTGGGGGGTTCGGGTCCTACGAGCAGTACTTC.